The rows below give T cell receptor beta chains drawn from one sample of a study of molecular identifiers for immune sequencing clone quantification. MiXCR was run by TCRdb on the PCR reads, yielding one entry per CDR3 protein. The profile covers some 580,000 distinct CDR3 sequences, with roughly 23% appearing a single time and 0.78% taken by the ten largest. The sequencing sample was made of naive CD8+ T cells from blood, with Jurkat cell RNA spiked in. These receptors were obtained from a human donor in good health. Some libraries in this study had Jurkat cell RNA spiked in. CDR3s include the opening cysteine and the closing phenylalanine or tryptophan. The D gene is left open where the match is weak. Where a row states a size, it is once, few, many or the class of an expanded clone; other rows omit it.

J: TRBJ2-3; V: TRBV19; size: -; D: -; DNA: TGTGCCAGTAGTATACCTCGCGCGCTGGGCACAGATACGCAGTATTTT; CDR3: CASSIPRALGTDTQYF
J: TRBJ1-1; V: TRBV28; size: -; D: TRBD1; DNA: TGTGCCGGCAGTTGGGACAGGCCGAACACTGAAGCTTTCTTT; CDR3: CAGSWDRPNTEAFF
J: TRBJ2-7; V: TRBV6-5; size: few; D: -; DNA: TGTGCCAGCAGTTACGGTCCAGCACTAGAGCAGTACTTC; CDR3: CASSYGPALEQYF
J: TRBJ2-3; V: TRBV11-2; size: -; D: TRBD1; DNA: TGTGCCAGCAGCTTCTCCACGACAGGGAGCACAGATACGCAGTATTTT; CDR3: CASSFSTTGSTDTQYF
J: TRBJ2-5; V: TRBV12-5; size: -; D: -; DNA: TGTGCTAGTGGTTTGGTACAAGGGATCGGGGAGACCCAGTACTTC; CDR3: CASGLVQGIGETQYF
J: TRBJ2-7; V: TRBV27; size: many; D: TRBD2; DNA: TGTGCCAGCAGTTTATTTCCCGGGAGGGCCTACGAGCAGTACTTC; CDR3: CASSLFPGRAYEQYF
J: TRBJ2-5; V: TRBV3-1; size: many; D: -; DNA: TGTGCCAGCAGCCACGACGCGTACCAAGAGACCCAGTACTTC; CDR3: CASSHDAYQETQYF
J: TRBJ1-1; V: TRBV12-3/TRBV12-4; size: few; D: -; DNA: TGTGCCAGCAGTTCACCCCGAGGGGCGGGAGACACTGAAGCTTTCTTT; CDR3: CASSSPRGAGDTEAFF
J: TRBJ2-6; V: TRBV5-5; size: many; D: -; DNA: TGTGCCAGCAGCCCCCTCCCCGACTGGGCCAACGTCCTGACTTTC; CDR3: CASSPLPDWANVLTF
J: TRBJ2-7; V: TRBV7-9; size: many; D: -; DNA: TGTGCCAGCAGCTTAGAATTCTTTGAGCAGTACTTC; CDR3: CASSLEFFEQYF
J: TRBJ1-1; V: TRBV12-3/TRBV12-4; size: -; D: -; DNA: TGTGCCAGCAGTTTAGGTGGGGGGGTATCGGCTTTCTTT; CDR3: CASSLGGGVSAFF
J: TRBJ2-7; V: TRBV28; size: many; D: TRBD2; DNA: TGTGCCAGCAGCTACTTACCGCGGACTAGCGGGATCCGAGGGCGTTCGGGCTACGAGCAGTACTTC; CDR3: CASSYLPRTSGIRGRSGYEQYF
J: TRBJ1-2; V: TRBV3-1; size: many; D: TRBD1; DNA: TGTGCCAGCAGCCCCATGTCTGGACAGGGGGCTAATGGCTACACCTTC; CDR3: CASSPMSGQGANGYTF
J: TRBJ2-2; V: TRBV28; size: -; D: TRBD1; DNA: TGTGCCAGCAGCCACAGGGGGGAGGCCGGGGAGCTGTTTTTT; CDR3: CASSHRGEAGELFF
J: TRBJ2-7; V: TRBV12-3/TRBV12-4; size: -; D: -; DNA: TGTGCCGGCAGTTTAGCGTGGGGCGCAGGGGGGTCCTACGAGCAGTACTTC; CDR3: CAGSLAWGAGGSYEQYF
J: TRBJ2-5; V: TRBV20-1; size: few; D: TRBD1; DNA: TGCAGTGCTGAGGACAGGGGCCTCCAAGAGACCCAGTACTTC; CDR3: CSAEDRGLQETQYF
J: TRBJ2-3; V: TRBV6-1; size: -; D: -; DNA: TGTGCCAGCAGTTGGACGACAGATACGAAGTATTTT; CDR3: CASSWTTDTKYF
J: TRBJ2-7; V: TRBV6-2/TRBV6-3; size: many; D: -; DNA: TGTGCCAGCAGTTACACGGTCTACGAGCAGTACTTC; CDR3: CASSYTVYEQYF
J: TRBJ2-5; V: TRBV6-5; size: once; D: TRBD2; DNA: TGTGCCAGCAGTTACTCGTATCTAGCGGGGGTCGGGGAGACCCAGTACTTC; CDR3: CASSYSYLAGVGETQYF
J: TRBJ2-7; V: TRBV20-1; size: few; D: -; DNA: TGCAGTGCTAGAGACGGCGCCGCTTTCTACGAGCAGTACTTC; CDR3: CSARDGAAFYEQYF
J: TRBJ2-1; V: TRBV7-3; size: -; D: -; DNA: TGTGCCAGCAGCTTAACGGTCTCCAATGAGCAGTTCTTC; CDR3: CASSLTVSNEQFF
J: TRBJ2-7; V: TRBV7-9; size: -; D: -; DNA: TGTGCCAGCAGCCCTCCGGACAAGACCTACGAGCAGTACTTC; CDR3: CASSPPDKTYEQYF
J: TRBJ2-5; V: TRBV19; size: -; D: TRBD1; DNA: TGTGCCAGTAGTCCAGGACAGGGCTGGACCGGGGAGACCCAGTACTTC; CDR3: CASSPGQGWTGETQYF
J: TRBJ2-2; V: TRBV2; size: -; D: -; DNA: TGTGCCAGCAGTGTTCCGGGCTCCGGGGAGCTGTTTTTT; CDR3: CASSVPGSGELFF
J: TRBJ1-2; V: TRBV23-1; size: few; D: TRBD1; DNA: TGCGCCAGCAGTCAATGGGACAGCTATGGCTACACCTTC; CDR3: CASSQWDSYGYTF
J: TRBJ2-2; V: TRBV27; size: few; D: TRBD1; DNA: TGTGCCAGCAGGTCCGGGACAGGGGGTTTGATCGGGGAGCTGTTTTTT; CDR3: CASRSGTGGLIGELFF
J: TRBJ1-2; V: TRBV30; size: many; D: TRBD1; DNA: TGTGCCTGGATCCGGGACAGCTATTTATATGGCTACACCTTC; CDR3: CAWIRDSYLYGYTF
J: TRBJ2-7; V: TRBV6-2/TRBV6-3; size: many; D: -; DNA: TGTGCCAGCAGTTCCAGCGGTACCTACGAGCAGTACTTC; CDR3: CASSSSGTYEQYF
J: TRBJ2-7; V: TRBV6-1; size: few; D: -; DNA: TGTGCCAGCAGTGATAGTCTCGTGGAACAGGGTACGGTCGAGCAGTACTTC; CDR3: CASSDSLVEQGTVEQYF
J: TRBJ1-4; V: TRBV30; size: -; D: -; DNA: TGTGCCTGGAGTGCACTAAGGGGAAGGAACGAAAAACTGTTTTTT; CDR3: CAWSALRGRNEKLFF
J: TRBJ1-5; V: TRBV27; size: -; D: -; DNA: TGTGCCAGCAGTAGCTATGGCAATCAGCCCCAGCATTTT; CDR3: CASSSYGNQPQHF
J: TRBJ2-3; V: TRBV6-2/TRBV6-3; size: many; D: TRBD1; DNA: TGTGCCAGCAGTTACACCGGGACAGCGTCTGGCACAGATACGCAGTATTTT; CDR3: CASSYTGTASGTDTQYF
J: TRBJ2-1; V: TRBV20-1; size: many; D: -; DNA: TGCAGTGCTAGACAGGGGAACTACAATGAGCAGTTCTTC; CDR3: CSARQGNYNEQFF
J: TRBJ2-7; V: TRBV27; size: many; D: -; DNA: TGTGCCAGCAGTCCCCGGGGTACCTCCTACGAGCAGTACTTC; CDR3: CASSPRGTSYEQYF
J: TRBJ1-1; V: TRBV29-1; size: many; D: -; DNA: TGCAGCGTGCAGGGGATGGTCACTGAAGCTTTCTTT; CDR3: CSVQGMVTEAFF
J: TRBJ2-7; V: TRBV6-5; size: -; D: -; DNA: TGTGCCAGCAGTTACGACGGGAGTCAGTACGAGCAGTACTTC; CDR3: CASSYDGSQYEQYF
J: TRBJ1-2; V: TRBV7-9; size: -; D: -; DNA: TGTGCCAGCAGCTCGGGACCGTTTGCGACTAACTATGGCTACACCTTC; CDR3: CASSSGPFATNYGYTF